The clone carrying this T cell receptor beta chain was seen ten or more times. What it binds is not known. After removal of 1 base from V and 6 bases from J, the junction contained 2 bases not matched to a gene. This CDR3 region has 14 residues. CDR1 KGHSH and CDR2 LQKENI come from the germline V gene. Time point defined: patch test 3, about 24 weeks after DPC sensitization. Regarding treatment: therapeutic diphenylcyclopropenone sensitization with weekly scalp DPC. Alopecia patients, 18 to 70 years old and DPC-suitable, served as donors. Individual cDNA molecules each carried unique molecular identifiers attached by the library. TCRdb reprocessed the RACE reads with MiXCR, giving one entry per CDR3 protein. Altogether 62,000 or so distinct CDR3 sequences are present, approximately 11% being singletons, with the ten largest covering roughly 2.1%. This sample was included in a study of human T cells and chemical hapten exposure. Study-level background: The patients, most of them female, presented with alopecia areata, totalis or universalis.

General study findings and limits: With patch test score, the counts of PT1 expanded TCRs showed a positive correlation.

The chain couples TRBV18 to TRBJ1-5; 8 bases align to TRBD1. This clonotype originated in a woman younger than 45 with alopecia areata. Some clones in this sample may be carry-over from other donors' samples. Sequencing was performed on whole blood, taken in connection with sensitization to the hapten diphenylcyclopropenone (DPC). This chain's CDR3 is CASSPRTGTQPQHF. Here the CDR3 DNA reads TGTGCCAGCTCACCACGGACAGGGACTCAGCCCCAGCATTTT.